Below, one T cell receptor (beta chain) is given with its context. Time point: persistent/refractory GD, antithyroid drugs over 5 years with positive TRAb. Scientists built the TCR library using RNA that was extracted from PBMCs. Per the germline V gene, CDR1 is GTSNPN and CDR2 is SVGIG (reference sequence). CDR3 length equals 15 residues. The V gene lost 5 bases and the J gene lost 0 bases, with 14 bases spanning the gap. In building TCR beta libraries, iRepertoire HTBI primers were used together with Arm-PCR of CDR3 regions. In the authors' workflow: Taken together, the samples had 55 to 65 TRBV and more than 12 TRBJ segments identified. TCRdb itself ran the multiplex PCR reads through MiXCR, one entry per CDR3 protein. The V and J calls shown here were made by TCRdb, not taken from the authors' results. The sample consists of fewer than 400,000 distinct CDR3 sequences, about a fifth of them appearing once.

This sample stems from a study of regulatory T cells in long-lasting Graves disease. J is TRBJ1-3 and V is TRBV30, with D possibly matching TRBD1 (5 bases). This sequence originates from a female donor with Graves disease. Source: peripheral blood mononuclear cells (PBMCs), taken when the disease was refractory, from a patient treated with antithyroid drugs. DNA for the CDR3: TGTGCCTGGGCTTGGGGGATCAGCTCTGGAAACACCATATATTTT. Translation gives CAWAWGISSGNTIYF.